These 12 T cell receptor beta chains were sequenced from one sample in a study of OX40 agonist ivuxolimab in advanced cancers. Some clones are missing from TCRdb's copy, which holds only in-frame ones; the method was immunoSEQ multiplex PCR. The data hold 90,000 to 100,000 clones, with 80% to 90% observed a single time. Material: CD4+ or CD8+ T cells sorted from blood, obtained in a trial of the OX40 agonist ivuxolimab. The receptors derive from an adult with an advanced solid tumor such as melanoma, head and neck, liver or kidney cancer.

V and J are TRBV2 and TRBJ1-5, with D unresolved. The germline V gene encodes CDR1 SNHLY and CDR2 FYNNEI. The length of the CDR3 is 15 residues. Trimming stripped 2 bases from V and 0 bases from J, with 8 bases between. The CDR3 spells CASSETRNSNQPQHF. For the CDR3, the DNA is TGTGCCAGCAGTGAAACCAGGAATAGCAATCAGCCCCAGCATTTT.

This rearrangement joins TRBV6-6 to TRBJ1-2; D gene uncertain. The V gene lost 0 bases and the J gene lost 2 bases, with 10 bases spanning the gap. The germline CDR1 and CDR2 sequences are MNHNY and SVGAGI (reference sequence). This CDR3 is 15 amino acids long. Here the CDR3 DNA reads TGTGCCAGCAGTTACTCGATCCAGATAAACTATGGCTACACCTTC. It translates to CASSYSIQINYGYTF.

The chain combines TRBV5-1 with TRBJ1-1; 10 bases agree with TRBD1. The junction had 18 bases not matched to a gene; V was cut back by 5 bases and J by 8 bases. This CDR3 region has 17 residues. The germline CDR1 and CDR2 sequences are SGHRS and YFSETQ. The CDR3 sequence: CASSFAGTGAGRVEAFF. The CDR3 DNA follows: TGCGCCAGCAGTTTTGCCGGGACAGGGGCGGGAAGGGTGGAAGCTTTCTTT.

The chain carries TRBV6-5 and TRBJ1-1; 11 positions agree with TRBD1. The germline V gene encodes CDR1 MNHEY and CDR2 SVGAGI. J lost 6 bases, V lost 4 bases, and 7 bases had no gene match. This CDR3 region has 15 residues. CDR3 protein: CASSSPGQGESEAFF. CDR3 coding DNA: TGTGCCAGCAGTTCCCCGGGACAGGGGGAGTCTGAAGCTTTCTTT.

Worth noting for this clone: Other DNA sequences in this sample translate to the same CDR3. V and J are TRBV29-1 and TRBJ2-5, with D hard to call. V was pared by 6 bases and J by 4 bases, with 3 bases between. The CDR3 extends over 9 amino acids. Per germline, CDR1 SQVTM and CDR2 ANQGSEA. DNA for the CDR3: TGCAGCGTGGGAGAGACCCAGTACTTC. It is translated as CSVGETQYF.

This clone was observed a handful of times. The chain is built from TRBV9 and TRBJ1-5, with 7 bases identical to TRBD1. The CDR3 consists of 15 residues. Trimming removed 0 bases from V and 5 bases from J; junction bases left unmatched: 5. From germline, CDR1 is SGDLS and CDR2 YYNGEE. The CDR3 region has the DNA TGTGCCAGCAGCGTAGACGGGACAGACGATCAGCCCCAGCATTTT. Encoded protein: CASSVDGTDDQPQHF.

The CDR3 protein is CASSSPGGADTQYF. CDR3 in DNA: TGTGCCAGCAGCTCCCCTGGGGGAGCAGATACGCAGTATTTT. The chain recombines TRBV7-2 with TRBJ2-3; D might be TRBD1 or TRBD2, each matching 5 bases. The CDR3 totals 14 residues. Germline-derived CDR1 and CDR2 are SGHTA and FQGNSA. V was cut by 4 bases and J by 4 bases, with 12 bases left in between.

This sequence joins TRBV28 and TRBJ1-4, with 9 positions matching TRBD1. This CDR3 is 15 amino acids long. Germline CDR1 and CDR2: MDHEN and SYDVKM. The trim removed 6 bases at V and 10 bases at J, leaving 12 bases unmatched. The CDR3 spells CASRQRTGVMGKLFF. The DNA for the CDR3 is TGTGCCAGCAGGCAGAGGACAGGGGTCATGGGAAAACTGTTTTTT.

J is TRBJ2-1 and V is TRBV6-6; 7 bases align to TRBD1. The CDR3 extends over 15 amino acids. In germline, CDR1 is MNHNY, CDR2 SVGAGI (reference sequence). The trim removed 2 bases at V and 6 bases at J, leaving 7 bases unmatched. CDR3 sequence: CASSYEGASGNEQFF. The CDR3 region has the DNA TGTGCCAGCAGTTACGAGGGGGCTAGTGGCAATGAGCAGTTCTTC.

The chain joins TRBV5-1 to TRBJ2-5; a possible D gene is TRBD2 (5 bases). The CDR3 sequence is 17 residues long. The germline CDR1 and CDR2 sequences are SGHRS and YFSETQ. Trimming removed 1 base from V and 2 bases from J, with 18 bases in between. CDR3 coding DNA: TGCGCCAGCAGCTTGACCCCCGGGAACCCCACTCAAGAGACCCAGTACTTC. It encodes CASSLTPGNPTQETQYF.

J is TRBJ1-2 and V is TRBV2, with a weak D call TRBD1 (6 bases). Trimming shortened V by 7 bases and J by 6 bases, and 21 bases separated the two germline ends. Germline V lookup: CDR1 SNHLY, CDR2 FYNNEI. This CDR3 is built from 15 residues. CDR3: CASTGGRGLGDGYTF. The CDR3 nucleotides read TGTGCCAGCACGGGGGGCCGGGGTTTAGGGGATGGCTACACCTTC.

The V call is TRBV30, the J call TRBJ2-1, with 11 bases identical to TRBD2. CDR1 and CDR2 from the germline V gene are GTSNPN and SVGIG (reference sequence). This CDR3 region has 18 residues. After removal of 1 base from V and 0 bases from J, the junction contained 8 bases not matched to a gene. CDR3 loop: CAWSGGTSGRGSYNEQFF. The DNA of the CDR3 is TGTGCCTGGAGTGGGGGGACTAGCGGTAGGGGCTCCTACAATGAGCAGTTCTTC. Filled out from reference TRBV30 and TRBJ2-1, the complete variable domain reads SQTIHQWPATLVQPVGSPLSLECTVEGTSNPNLYWYRQAAGRGLQLLFYSVGIGQISSEVPQNLSASRPQDRQFILSSKKLLLSDSGFYLCAWSGGTSGRGSYNEQFFGPGTRLTVL.